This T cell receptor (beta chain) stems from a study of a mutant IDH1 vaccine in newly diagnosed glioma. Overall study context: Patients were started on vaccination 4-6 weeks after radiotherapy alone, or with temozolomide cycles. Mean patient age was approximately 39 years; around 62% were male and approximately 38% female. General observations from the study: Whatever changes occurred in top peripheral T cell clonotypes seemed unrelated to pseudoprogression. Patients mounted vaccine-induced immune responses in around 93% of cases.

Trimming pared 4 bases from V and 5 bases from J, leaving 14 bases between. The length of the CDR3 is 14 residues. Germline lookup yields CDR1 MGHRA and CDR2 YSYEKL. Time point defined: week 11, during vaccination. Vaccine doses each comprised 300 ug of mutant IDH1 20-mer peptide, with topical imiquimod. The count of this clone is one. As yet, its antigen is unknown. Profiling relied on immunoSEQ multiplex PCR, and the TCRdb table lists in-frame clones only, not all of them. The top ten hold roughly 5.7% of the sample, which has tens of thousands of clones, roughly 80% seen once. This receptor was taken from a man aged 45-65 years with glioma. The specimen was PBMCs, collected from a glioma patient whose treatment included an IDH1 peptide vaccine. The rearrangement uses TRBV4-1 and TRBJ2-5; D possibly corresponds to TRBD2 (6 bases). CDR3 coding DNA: TGCGCCAGCAGCCCGGAGAGAAGCGGGGAGACCCAGTACTTC. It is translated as CASSPERSGETQYF.